This T cell receptor beta chain was sequenced for a study of T cells in localized non-small cell lung cancer. Produced via immunoSEQ multiplex PCR; TCRdb's table is partial and in-frame only. The repertoire includes fewer than 95,000 clones, about nine tenths of them detected once, and roughly 3.9% sits in the top ten. The germline V gene encodes CDR1 MNHNY and CDR2 SVGAGI (reference sequence). Trimming cost V 0 bases and J 5 bases, with 4 bases left between them. This CDR3 comprises 13 residues. Concerning this clone: A much larger clone is a single base away; this may be a read error. The sample holds other DNA sequences that translate to the same CDR3.

The chain carries TRBV6-6 and TRBJ2-2; D gene unclear. This receptor was taken from a woman aged 40-70 years with stage II squamous cell lung carcinoma. Material: PBMCs, obtained before any cancer treatment. CDR3 sequence (DNA): TGTGCCAGCAGTTACTCAGGGACCGGGGAGCTGTTTTTT. Translated, it gives CASSYSGTGELFF.